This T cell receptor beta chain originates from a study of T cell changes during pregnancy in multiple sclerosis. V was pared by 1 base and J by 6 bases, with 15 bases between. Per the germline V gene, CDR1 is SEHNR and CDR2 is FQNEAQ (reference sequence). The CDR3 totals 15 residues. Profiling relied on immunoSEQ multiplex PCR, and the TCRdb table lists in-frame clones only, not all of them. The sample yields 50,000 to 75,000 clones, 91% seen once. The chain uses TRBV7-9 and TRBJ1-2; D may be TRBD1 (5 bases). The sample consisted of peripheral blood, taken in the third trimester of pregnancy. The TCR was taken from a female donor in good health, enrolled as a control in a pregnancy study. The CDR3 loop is CASSLVIGTLDGYTF. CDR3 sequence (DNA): TGTGCCAGCAGCTTAGTCATCGGGACTCTAGATGGCTACACCTTC.